This T cell receptor (beta chain) appears in the sequencing data of a study of patients and donors after allogeneic stem cell transplantation (dated by TCRdb to the early 2020s). Library preparation employed RT-PCR. TCRdb shows the sequencer as NextSeq 550. The public reads were run again by TCRdb, first through fastp at Q25 and then through MiXCR, and only productive beta chains were kept. Every entry covers one CDR3 protein and lists the most common genes and DNA from its rows. In all, the sample holds around 200,000 distinct CDR3 sequences, and around 41% of those were seen once. Of the sample, 9.5% to 13% is held by the ten largest clones. To note about this clonotype: Its antigen is currently not known. Per-base qualities were not stored, and no clone one base away is much larger.

The CDR3 holds 13 amino acids from the cysteine to the phenylalanine. The entry retains the CDR3 DNA only, 39 bases that are in frame from base 1. V is cut by 5 bases and J by 2 bases, and the space between the germline ends is 9 bases. The germline V gene supplies CDR1 SGHVS and CDR2 FQNEAQ. The V gene is TRBV7-8 and the J gene is TRBJ2-5, with no confidently assigned D gene. This TCR came from a human donor who was either an allogeneic HSCT recipient or a stem cell or donor lymphocyte infusion donor (not recorded which). It is not recorded whose cells these are; they may come from a transplant donor. The sequenced material came from blood, either unsorted or a sorted T cell fraction (not recorded which). CDR3 loop: CASSPLRQETQYF. The DNA sequence follows: TGTGCCAGCAGCCCGCTGAGGCAAGAGACCCAGTACTTC.